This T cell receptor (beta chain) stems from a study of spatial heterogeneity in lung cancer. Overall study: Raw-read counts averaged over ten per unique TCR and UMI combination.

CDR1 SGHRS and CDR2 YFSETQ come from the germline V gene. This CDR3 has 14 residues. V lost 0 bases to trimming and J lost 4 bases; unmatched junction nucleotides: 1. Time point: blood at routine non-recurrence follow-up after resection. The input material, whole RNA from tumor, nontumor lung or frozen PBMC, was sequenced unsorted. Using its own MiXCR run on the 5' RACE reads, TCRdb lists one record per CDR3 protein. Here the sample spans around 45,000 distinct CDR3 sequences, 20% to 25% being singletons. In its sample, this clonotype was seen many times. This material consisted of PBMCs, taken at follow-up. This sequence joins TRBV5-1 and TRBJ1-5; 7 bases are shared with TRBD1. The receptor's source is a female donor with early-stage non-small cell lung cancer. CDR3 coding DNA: TGCGCCAGCAGCTTGGGGACAGGTAATCAGCCCCAGCATTTT. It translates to CASSLGTGNQPQHF.